Listed below are T cell receptor beta chains from one sample, sequenced in a study of human T cells and chemical hapten exposure. TCRdb processed the RACE reads anew with MiXCR; each CDR3 protein has one entry. The sample lists about 82,000 distinct CDR3 sequences; around 7% were seen once. The sample was whole blood, taken in connection with sensitization to the hapten diphenylcyclopropenone (DPC). These receptors all come from a woman under 40 with alopecia areata. Some clones in this sample may be carry-over from other donors' samples. Both conserved end residues are trimmed from each CDR3.

V: TRBV5-1
J: TRBJ2-1
CDR3: ASHLRVGVNEQF

V: TRBV9
J: TRBJ2-3
CDR3: ASSDDRGRGTDTQY

V: TRBV12-3/TRBV12-4
J: TRBJ1-1
CDR3: ASLTGRANTEAF

V: TRBV12-3/TRBV12-4
J: TRBJ2-4
CDR3: ASSLALTLAKNIQY

V: TRBV10-3
J: TRBJ2-2
CDR3: AIRDRTAYELF

V: TRBV7-9
J: TRBJ2-5
CDR3: ASSPRRGKTQY

V: TRBV29-1
J: TRBJ2-3
CDR3: SAGGLEGTDTQY

V: TRBV29-1
J: TRBJ1-2
CDR3: SVADRAGKGGYT

V: TRBV6-5
J: TRBJ2-3
CDR3: ASSYFDTQY

V: TRBV18
J: TRBJ2-7
CDR3: ASSPARSEQY

V: TRBV7-8
J: TRBJ1-4
CDR3: ASRPELATTNEKLF

V: TRBV29-1
J: TRBJ2-1
CDR3: SVELGNEQF

V: TRBV12-3/TRBV12-4
J: TRBJ2-2
CDR3: ASSYIAGGDTGELF